The 10 T cell receptor beta chains presented below share a single source sample, sequenced in a study of shared clonotypes between healthy human individuals. The naive CD8 fraction comprised CD45RO-negative cells positively selected for CCR7 and excluded terminally differentiated effector memory CD45RA+ cells. The method was immunoSEQ multiplex PCR; TCRdb's version includes in-frame clones alone and lacks a portion of them. The sample has about 2,200,000 clones, about 93% seen once. Sequencing used naive CD8+ T cells from PBMCs. All receptors derive from a man between 18 and 35 years old in good health. Some clones in this sample may be carry-over from other donors' samples.

J is TRBJ2-2 and V is TRBV28; D is perhaps TRBD2 (6 bases). The CDR3 totals 13 residues. CDR1 is MDHEN, CDR2 SYDVKM, per germline. V lost 9 bases and J lost 2, with 10 bases in between. CDR3 sequence: CASAGTNTGELFF. The CDR3 DNA sequence: TGTGCCAGTGCCGGGACTAACACCGGGGAGCTGTTTTTT.

Remarks on this clone: In the same sample, other DNA sequences code for this CDR3. The V and J genes are TRBV27 and TRBJ2-7, with D perhaps matching TRBD1 (6 bases). Trimming stripped 4 bases from V and 2 bases from J, with 12 bases between. This CDR3 spans 14 amino acids. CDR1 is MNHEY and CDR2 is SMNVEV in the germline V gene (reference sequence). CDR3: CASSSLDSPYEQYF. The CDR3 bases are TGTGCCAGCAGTTCCCTGGACAGCCCCTACGAGCAGTACTTC.

This clone occurred once. V gene TRBV4-2 combines with J gene TRBJ2-1; 16 bases map to TRBD2. Germline-derived CDR1 and CDR2 are LGHNA and YNFKEQ. The ends lost 4 bases at V and 7 bases at J; junction bases unmatched: 7. The CDR3 spans 17 residues. CDR3 sequence: CASSLGTSGRALNEQFF. In nucleotides, the CDR3 is TGTGCCAGCAGCCTAGGGACTAGCGGGAGGGCATTGAATGAGCAGTTCTTC.

Comments on this clone: Different DNA sequences within this sample yield the same CDR3. The V and J genes are TRBV27 and TRBJ1-2; D may be TRBD1 (6 bases). CDR1 is MNHEY and CDR2 is SMNVEV in the germline V gene (reference sequence). Trimming left V 4 bases short and J 8 bases short, with 11 bases between. The CDR3 has 12 amino acids. The CDR3, as DNA: TGTGCCAGCAGTTCAGGGGTCGGGGGCTACACCTTC. It yields the protein CASSSGVGGYTF.

On this clone: Other DNA sequences in the same sample also yield this CDR3. The V and J genes are TRBV27 and TRBJ1-5, with D tentatively TRBD1 (5 bases). The length of the CDR3 is 14 residues. V lost 5 bases, J lost 3 bases, and 11 bases lay in between. Germline V CDR1 and CDR2: MNHEY, SMNVEV (reference sequence). CDR3 bases: TGTGCCAGCAGTCATCGACAGACCAATCAGCCCCAGCATTTT. Translated, it gives CASSHRQTNQPQHF.

In this sample, this clone turned up once. This chain joins TRBV4-2 and TRBJ1-4; a weak D match, TRBD1 (6 bases). CDR1 is LGHNA, CDR2 YNFKEQ, per germline. The CDR3 contains 15 residues. V was cut by 0 bases and J by 7 bases, with 12 bases left in between. The CDR3 protein is CASSQEGGLFEKLFF. The CDR3 DNA reads TGTGCCAGCAGCCAAGAGGGGGGGCTCTTTGAAAAACTGTTTTTT.

V gene TRBV29-1 combines with J gene TRBJ1-5; 8 bases map to TRBD1. The CDR3 is 15 amino acids. The V gene end was trimmed by 4 bases and the J gene end by 0 bases; junction bases not matched to a gene: 5. From germline, CDR1 is SQVTM and CDR2 ANQGSEA. Here the CDR3 reads CSVGRDRHSNQPQHF. The CDR3 DNA sequence: TGCAGCGTTGGCCGGGACAGGCATAGCAATCAGCCCCAGCATTTT.

The J gene is TRBJ2-1, the V gene TRBV10-3; 10 bases match TRBD2. V trimming: 3 bases; J trimming: 4 bases; junction bases outside the gene matches: 3. This CDR3 region has 15 residues. The germline V gene encodes CDR1 ENHRY and CDR2 SYGVKD. The CDR3 reads CAISDRTSGYNEQFF. Here the CDR3 DNA reads TGTGCCATCAGTGACCGGACTAGCGGATACAATGAGCAGTTCTTC.

The chain has TRBV28 and TRBJ1-3, with D tentatively TRBD1 (6 bases). CDR1 MDHEN and CDR2 SYDVKM come from the germline V gene. The CDR3 is 15 amino acids. Trimming removed 4 bases from V and 7 bases from J, with 17 bases in between. The CDR3, as DNA: TGTGCCAGCAGTTGGGGGGGCCCGTTGTCTAACACCATATATTTT. Translation: CASSWGGPLSNTIYF.

The V gene is TRBV5-3, the J gene TRBJ2-7, with 11 bases fitting TRBD1. TRBV5-3 is labeled an ORF, and its function is uncertain. The CDR3 covers 15 residues. V dropped 0 bases and J dropped 4; count of bases not matched to a gene: 3. The CDR3 here is CARSLGTGGRYEQYF. The CDR3 DNA sequence: TGTGCCAGAAGCTTGGGGACAGGGGGCAGGTACGAGCAGTACTTC.